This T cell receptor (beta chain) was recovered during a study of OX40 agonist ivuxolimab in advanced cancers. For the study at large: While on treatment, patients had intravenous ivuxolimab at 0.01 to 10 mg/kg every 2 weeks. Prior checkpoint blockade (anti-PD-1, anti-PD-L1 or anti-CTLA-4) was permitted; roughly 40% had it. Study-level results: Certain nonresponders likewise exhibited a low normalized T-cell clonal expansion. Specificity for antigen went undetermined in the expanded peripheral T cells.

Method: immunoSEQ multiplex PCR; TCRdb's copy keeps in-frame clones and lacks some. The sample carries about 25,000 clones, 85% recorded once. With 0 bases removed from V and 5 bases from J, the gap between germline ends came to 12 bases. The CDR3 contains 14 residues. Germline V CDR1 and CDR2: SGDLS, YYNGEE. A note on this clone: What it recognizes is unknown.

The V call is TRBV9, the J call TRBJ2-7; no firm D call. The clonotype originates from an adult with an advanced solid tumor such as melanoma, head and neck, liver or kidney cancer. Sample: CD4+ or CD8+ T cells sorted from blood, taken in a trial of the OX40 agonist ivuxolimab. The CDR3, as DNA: TGTGCCAGCAGCGTAGAACAATCCCTGGACGAGCAGTACTTC. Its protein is CASSVEQSLDEQYF.